Listed below are T cell receptor beta chains from one sample, sequenced in a study of cytomegalovirus exposure and HLA in healthy donors. This table comes from immunoSEQ multiplex PCR, and its TCRdb copy is limited to in-frame clones, with some not included. The table lists tens of thousands of clones, 84% of them singletons. The source material was PBMCs. These receptors came from a man between 65 and 79 years old in good health and CMV-seropositive. The CDR3 runs from the conserved cysteine through the conserved F or W. A D gene is named only where the DNA matches it firmly. For some rows the clone size is stated as once, few or many, or as a class when expanded; others skip it.

v_gene	j_gene	d_gene	abundance	CDR3aa	CDR3nt
TRBV1	TRBJ1-2	-	-	CTSSTWTGGRTIGYTF	TGCACCAGCAGCACCTGGACAGGGGGCAGGACTATTGGCTACACCTTC
TRBV7-6	TRBJ2-5	TRBD1	-	CASSTGQGSQETQYF	TGTGCCAGCAGCACGGGACAGGGGAGCCAAGAGACCCAGTACTTC
TRBV4-2	TRBJ2-1	TRBD2	-	CASSQEAAGGPGGEQFF	TGTGCCAGCAGCCAAGAGGCAGCGGGAGGGCCGGGGGGTGAGCAGTTCTTC
TRBV5-5	TRBJ2-7	-	-	CASSVTGAYEQYF	TGTGCCAGCAGCGTGACAGGAGCCTACGAGCAGTACTTC
TRBV6-4	TRBJ2-1	-	-	CASSVQDSSYNEQFF	TGTGCCAGCAGTGTTCAGGACTCCAGTTACAATGAGCAGTTCTTC
TRBV30	TRBJ2-1	TRBD2	-	CAWSVPGGASGGREQFF	TGTGCCTGGAGTGTACCTGGTGGGGCTAGCGGGGGCCGGGAGCAGTTCTTC
TRBV6-5	TRBJ2-7	TRBD2	-	CASSPRVAGAYEQYF	TGTGCCAGCAGTCCCCGAGTAGCGGGGGCTTACGAGCAGTACTTC
TRBV6-5	TRBJ1-2	TRBD1	once	CATSATGYYGYTF	TGTGCCACCTCTGCGACAGGGTACTATGGCTACACCTTC
TRBV6-1	TRBJ2-7	-	-	CASSAQNYEQYF	TGTGCCAGCAGTGCACAGAATTACGAGCAGTACTTC
TRBV4-1	TRBJ2-2	TRBD2	-	CASSQDNSGSRELFF	TGCGCCAGCAGCCAAGATAATAGCGGGAGCCGGGAGCTGTTTTTT
TRBV6-5	TRBJ2-2	-	-	CASSYSGNTNTGELFF	TGTGCCAGCAGTTACTCCGGTAATACGAACACCGGGGAGCTGTTTTTT
TRBV28	TRBJ1-1	TRBD1	once	CASSFPQGDEAFF	TGTGCCAGCAGTTTCCCACAGGGGGACGAAGCTTTCTTT
TRBV11-2	TRBJ2-7	TRBD1	-	CASSLVGDSYEQYF	TGTGCCAGCAGCTTAGTTGGGGACAGCTACGAGCAGTACTTC
TRBV7-7	TRBJ2-1	-	once	CASSLGRNNEQFF	TGTGCCAGCAGCTTAGGCAGGAACAATGAGCAGTTCTTC
TRBV10-3	TRBJ2-5	TRBD1	-	CAIRGTGSAETQYF	TGTGCCATCAGGGGGACAGGGTCCGCAGAGACCCAGTACTTC
TRBV11-2	TRBJ2-7	TRBD2	-	CASSLGGGRYEQYF	TGTGCCAGCAGCCTCGGCGGGGGGAGGTACGAGCAGTACTTC
TRBV10-3	TRBJ2-7	TRBD2	-	CAISYSGRSSYEQYF	TGTGCCATCAGTTATAGCGGGAGGTCCTCCTACGAGCAGTACTTC
TRBV18	TRBJ2-7	TRBD1	-	CASSGGQNYEQYF	TGTGCCAGCTCAGGGGGACAGAACTACGAGCAGTACTTC
TRBV7-9	TRBJ1-2	TRBD1	-	CASSPDRGRGYTF	TGTGCCAGCAGCCCCGACAGGGGGCGAGGCTACACCTTC
TRBV28	TRBJ2-4	TRBD1	-	CASSFRDREDIQYF	TGTGCCAGCAGTTTCCGGGACAGGGAGGACATTCAGTACTTC
TRBV7-3	TRBJ2-7	TRBD2	-	CASSLASGALYEQYF	TGTGCCAGCAGCTTAGCTAGCGGGGCCCTCTACGAGCAGTACTTC
TRBV29-1	TRBJ1-4	-	-	CSFSRAGAGSEKLFF	TGCAGCTTCTCTAGAGCCGGGGCGGGGAGTGAAAAACTGTTTTTT
TRBV7-6	TRBJ2-1	TRBD2	-	CASSPHGGGGGGYNEQFF	TGTGCCAGCAGCCCTCATGGTGGGGGCGGGGGGGGCTACAATGAGCAGTTCTTC
TRBV29-1	TRBJ1-1	-	once	CSVGQNTEAFF	TGCAGCGTCGGACAGAACACTGAAGCTTTCTTT
TRBV6-6	TRBJ2-3	-	-	CASTPPRGTDTQYF	TGTGCCAGCACCCCACCCCGCGGAACAGATACGCAGTATTTT
TRBV27	TRBJ2-7	-	-	CASSSGMGSYEQYF	TGTGCCAGCAGTTCAGGGATGGGCTCCTACGAGCAGTACTTC
TRBV5-1	TRBJ2-7	-	-	CASSLGEDYEQYF	TGCGCCAGCAGCTTGGGGGAGGACTACGAGCAGTACTTC
TRBV5-4	TRBJ1-3	TRBD1	-	CASSQDRGKGNTIYF	TGTGCCAGCAGCCAAGACAGGGGGAAGGGAAACACCATATATTTT
TRBV10-3	TRBJ2-1	TRBD1	once	CAISTDRGGRNEQFF	TGTGCCATCAGTACGGACAGGGGAGGTAGGAATGAGCAGTTCTTC
TRBV5-4	TRBJ2-3	TRBD2	-	CASSFGSGGTDTQYF	TGTGCCAGCAGCTTTGGGAGCGGGGGCACAGATACGCAGTATTTT
TRBV4-1	TRBJ2-5	TRBD2	-	CASSSLAVSETQYF	TGCGCCAGCAGTTCGCTAGCGGTGTCAGAGACCCAGTACTTC
TRBV5-1	TRBJ2-5	TRBD1	-	CASSLAPDREETQYF	TGCGCCAGCAGCTTGGCCCCTGACAGGGAGGAGACCCAGTACTTC
TRBV12-5	TRBJ1-5	TRBD1	-	CASGPGQGGQPQHF	TGTGCTAGTGGTCCCGGACAGGGCGGTCAGCCCCAGCATTTT
TRBV18	TRBJ2-5	TRBD1	-	CASSRGQGEETQYF	TGTGCCAGCTCACGGGGACAGGGGGAAGAGACCCAGTACTTC
TRBV5-1	TRBJ2-5	-	-	CASSPDQETQYF	TGCGCCAGCAGCCCGGACCAAGAGACCCAGTACTTC
TRBV19	TRBJ2-3	TRBD1	once	CASRGTDTDTQYF	TGTGCCAGTAGAGGGACAGACACAGATACGCAGTATTTT
TRBV7-2	TRBJ1-2	-	-	CASSLGQGFGYGYTF	TGTGCCAGCAGCTTAGGCCAGGGGTTTGGCTATGGCTACACCTTC
TRBV12-5	TRBJ1-5	-	-	CASGLRRVSNQPQHF	TGTGCTAGTGGTTTAAGGAGGGTTAGCAATCAGCCCCAGCATTTT
TRBV10-3	TRBJ2-3	-	medium-sized	CAISEPRAHTQYF	TGTGCCATCAGTGAGCCCAGGGCCCATACGCAGTATTTT
TRBV4-1	TRBJ1-4	-	-	CASSQSSQTGEKLFF	TGCGCCAGCAGCCAATCGAGTCAGACGGGTGAAAAACTGTTTTTT
TRBV6-6	TRBJ1-2	-	-	CASKGGAGRTYGYTF	TGTGCCAGCAAAGGCGGGGCAGGGCGTACCTATGGCTACACCTTC
TRBV4-1	TRBJ1-1	TRBD1	-	CASSPTGAMNTEAFF	TGCGCCAGCAGCCCAACAGGGGCGATGAACACTGAAGCTTTCTTT
TRBV7-9	TRBJ1-1	TRBD1	-	CASSYRTGVNTEAFF	TGTGCCAGCAGCTATCGGACAGGAGTGAACACTGAAGCTTTCTTT
TRBV2	TRBJ1-5	-	-	CASSDRGRAAQHF	TGTGCCAGCAGTGACAGGGGCAGGGCGGCCCAGCATTTT
TRBV9	TRBJ1-1	TRBD1	-	CASSVAGTGTVNTEAFF	TGTGCCAGCAGCGTAGCGGGGACAGGGACGGTAAACACTGAAGCTTTCTTT
TRBV7-9	TRBJ1-1	-	few	CASSLATIGDGGAFF	TGTGCCAGCAGCTTAGCGACGATAGGGGACGGGGGGGCTTTCTTT
TRBV7-2	TRBJ2-7	-	few	CASRPTGLYEQYF	TGTGCCAGCAGGCCCACAGGGCTCTACGAGCAGTACTTC
TRBV27	TRBJ2-3	-	-	CAIGQFTDTQYF	TGTGCCATCGGACAGTTCACAGATACGCAGTATTTT
TRBV6-1	TRBJ2-5	-	-	CASSEVSPTKETQYF	TGTGCCAGCAGTGAAGTTAGCCCAACGAAAGAGACCCAGTACTTC
TRBV21-1	TRBJ2-2	-	-	CASSKTGPGWTGELFF	TGTGCCAGCAGCAAAACAGGGCCGGGATGGACCGGGGAGCTGTTTTTT
TRBV7-9	TRBJ2-1	TRBD2	-	CASSTGTSNYNEQFF	TGTGCCAGCAGCACCGGGACTAGCAACTACAATGAGCAGTTCTTC